The clone carrying this T cell receptor beta chain was recorded only once. The V and J ends lost 3 bases and 2 bases respectively, with 8 bases between them. The germline CDR1 and CDR2 sequences are SEHNR and FQNEAQ (reference sequence). CDR3 length: 14 residues. These data originate in a study of blood T cell repertoires in COVID-19. Study-level background: Specimens from acute and convalescent COVID-19 originated in the United States, Italy and Spain.

The assay was immunoSEQ multiplex PCR, and TCRdb's table has in-frame clones only and misses some. The sample includes more than 90,000 clones, 85% to 95% of them seen just once. V is TRBV7-9 and J is TRBJ1-5; no clear D. Sequenced input: peripheral blood. The TCR was taken from a man aged 50-60 years with active COVID-19. CDR3: CASSFEGGNQPQHF. CDR3 sequence (DNA): TGTGCCAGCAGCTTTGAGGGTGGCAATCAGCCCCAGCATTTT.